This T cell receptor (beta chain) was sequenced during a study of blood T cell repertoires in COVID-19. Study overall: PBMCs, B-cell-depleted T cells, or T cells provided the cDNA or gDNA that made up the material.

This study enrolled people aged roughly 18 to 89 from roughly 22 US geographic areas. Cohorts were based on clinical histories the participants reported. Trimming cost V 2 bases and J 7 bases, with 9 bases left between them. Germline V CDR1 and CDR2: SGHTS, YDEGEE. This CDR3 contains 12 residues. In the authors' methods: Scientists estimated how many nucleated cells there were by amplifying reference gene primers. The assay was immunoSEQ multiplex PCR, and TCRdb's table has in-frame clones only and misses some. That table furnishes V, J and clone size, whereas the DNA furnished D and trimming. The sample lists around 250,000 clones, approximately 90% occurring once.

The chain links TRBV5-8 to TRBJ1-2; D might be TRBD1 (5 bases). This clonotype was obtained from a woman in her 30s with acute COVID-19. Specimen: PBMCs or T cells enriched from blood (not recorded which). The CDR3 sequence is CASSFAGTGYTF. The CDR3 DNA is TGTGCCAGCAGCTTTGCGGGGACTGGCTACACCTTC.